Listed here are 27 T cell receptor beta chains from one sample, sequenced in a study of technical replicates of blood from several donors. This table comes from immunoSEQ multiplex PCR, and its TCRdb copy is limited to in-frame clones, with some not included. The data hold tens of thousands of clones, with roughly 98% observed a single time. The sequencing sample was made of T cells isolated from PBMCs. The receptors stem from a human donor in good health.

This rearrangement joins TRBV6-4 to TRBJ2-1; 7 nucleotides match TRBD1. Germline CDR1 reads MRHNA; CDR2 reads SNTAGT. V was pared by 8 bases and J by 6 bases, with 4 bases of the junction left unmatched. The CDR3 is made up of 12 amino acids. The CDR3 sequence: CASRGGSNEQFF. The CDR3, as DNA: TGTGCCAGCCGAGGGGGCTCCAATGAGCAGTTCTTC.

The chain recombines TRBV10-1 with TRBJ2-2; the D is unclear. The CDR3 length is 13 residues. Trimming took off 3 bases at V and 0 bases at J, with 2 bases between the two ends. Germline loops: CDR1 WNHNN, CDR2 SYGVQD (reference sequence). The CDR3 spells CASSDTNTGELFF. CDR3 nucleotides: TGCGCCAGCAGTGACACGAACACCGGGGAGCTGTTTTTT.

The genes are TRBV5-6 and TRBJ1-5; D gene uncertain. Trimming left V 0 bases short and J 3 bases short, with 16 bases between. The CDR3 length is 17 residues. Germline-derived CDR1 and CDR2 are SGHDT and YYEEEE. The CDR3 region has the DNA TGTGCCAGCAGCTTGGGAGGGCCCATATATGACAATCAGCCCCAGCATTTT. It encodes CASSLGGPIYDNQPQHF.

The J gene is TRBJ1-1, the V gene TRBV29-1, with no clear D. The CDR3 is made up of 11 amino acids. Germline V gene data show CDR1 as SQVTM and CDR2 as ANQGSEA. Trimming stripped 5 bases from V and 0 bases from J, with 4 bases between. The CDR3 spells CSVFLNTEAFF. As DNA, the CDR3 is TGCAGCGTTTTCTTGAACACTGAAGCTTTCTTT.

This sequence joins TRBV10-3 and TRBJ2-7; 11 bases align to TRBD2. Per the germline V gene, CDR1 is ENHRY and CDR2 is SYGVKD. V dropped 2 bases and J dropped 2; count of bases not matched to a gene: 5. The CDR3 contains 16 residues. The CDR3 loop is CAISEPLAGGTYEQYF. The CDR3 coding sequence is TGTGCCATCAGTGAGCCTCTAGCGGGAGGAACCTACGAGCAGTACTTC.

J is TRBJ1-4 and V is TRBV27; D unclear. The V end was cut by 1 base, the J end by 5 bases, with 11 bases between. The germline V gene has CDR1 MNHEY and CDR2 SMNVEV (reference sequence). The length of the CDR3 is 15 residues. This chain's CDR3 is CASSLYGPPNEKLFF. The CDR3 nucleotides read TGTGCCAGCAGTTTATATGGCCCACCGAATGAAAAACTGTTTTTT.

This sequence joins TRBV7-9 and TRBJ2-5; D possibly corresponds to TRBD1 (6 bases). Looked up from germline, CDR1 is SEHNR and CDR2 is FQNEAQ (reference sequence). The CDR3 contains 14 residues. The ends were cut back, 1 base at V and 3 bases at J, with 9 bases in the middle. CDR3 in DNA: TGTGCCAGCAGCTTAGTGAACAGGGAAGAGACCCAGTACTTC. It is translated as CASSLVNREETQYF.

The chain has TRBV21-1 and TRBJ2-7; the table's TRBD1 call for D was not verified on the DNA. TRBV21-1 is a pseudogene locus. The CDR3 loop spans 13 amino acids. The CDR3, as DNA: TGTGCCACCGGAAGGACAGGGGGCTACGAGCAGTACTTC. It yields the protein CATGRTGGYEQYF.

The chain recombines TRBV10-3 with TRBJ2-7; 9 nucleotides line up with TRBD1. V was pared by 6 bases and J by 2 bases, with 26 bases of the junction left unmatched. The CDR3 covers 21 residues. Germline lookup yields CDR1 ENHRY and CDR2 SYGVKD. The CDR3 region has the DNA TGTGCCATCAGCACCGACGTGGGGGGGACAGGGTATGACCCTGATACCTACGAGCAGTACTTC. Translation gives CAISTDVGGTGYDPDTYEQYF.

The chain is built from TRBV28 and TRBJ2-5; 9 nucleotides line up with TRBD1. V dropped 2 bases and J dropped 1; count of bases not matched to a gene: 8. The length of the CDR3 is 17 residues. CDR1 MDHEN and CDR2 SYDVKM come from the germline V gene. The DNA of the CDR3 is TGTGCCAGCAGTTTAGTTTATTTGGGACAGGGCCAAGAGACCCAGTACTTC. It encodes CASSLVYLGQGQETQYF.

The gene calls are TRBV7-8 and TRBJ2-7, with 9 bases identical to TRBD2. CDR1 and CDR2 from the germline V gene are SGHVS and FQNEAQ. The ends lost 1 base at V and 5 bases at J; junction bases unmatched: 3. This CDR3 comprises 14 residues. The CDR3 reads CASSLVASGDEQYF. In DNA, the CDR3 is TGTGCCAGCAGCTTAGTGGCTAGCGGGGACGAGCAGTACTTC.

The chain carries TRBV4-1 and TRBJ1-5; maybe TRBD1 (6 bases). V was cut by 1 base and J by 2 bases, with 18 bases left in between. Germline CDR1 MGHRA, CDR2 YSYEKL. CDR3 length equals 18 residues. DNA of the CDR3: TGCGCCAGCAGCCAAGTCCGGTCGGGGGGCTATGGCAATCAGCCCCAGCATTTT. This gives the protein CASSQVRSGGYGNQPQHF.

The chain recombines TRBV9 with TRBJ1-2; maybe TRBD1 (6 bases). The CDR3 contains 14 residues. Germline V CDR1 and CDR2: SGDLS, YYNGEE. Trimming took off 3 bases at V and 5 bases at J, with 14 bases between the two ends. In DNA, the CDR3 is TGTGCCAGCAGCGGGACAGCCCCTTTATATGGCTACACCTTC. This sequence encodes CASSGTAPLYGYTF. Full variable domain (outside the CDR3, taken from reference TRBV9 and TRBJ1-2): DSGVTQTPKHLITATGQRVTLRCSPRSGDLSVYWYQQSLDQGLQFLIQYYNGEERAKGNILERFSAQQFPDLHSELNLSSLELGDSALYFCASSGTAPLYGYTFGSGTRLTVV.

This clone was found once. V is TRBV28 and J is TRBJ1-2, with TRBD1 identical over 10 bases. After removal of 5 bases from V and 7 bases from J, the junction contained 7 bases not matched to a gene. Germline V gene sequence: CDR1 MDHEN, CDR2 SYDVKM. This CDR3 is 14 amino acids long. The CDR3 loop reads CASSSGQGGSGYTF. In DNA, the CDR3 is TGTGCCAGCAGTAGTGGACAGGGGGGATCTGGCTACACCTTC.

The chain uses TRBV6-5 and TRBJ2-1; TRBD2 agrees at 8 bases. CDR1 is MNHEY, CDR2 SVGAGI, per germline. V trimming: 4 bases; J trimming: 8 bases; junction bases outside the gene matches: 7. The CDR3 sequence is 14 residues long. CDR3 residues: CASSLSGGLDEQFF. CDR3 nucleotides: TGTGCCAGCAGTTTGAGCGGGGGCTTGGATGAGCAGTTCTTC.

The chain employs TRBV6-5 and TRBJ2-7; TRBD2 matches at 7 bases. V shed 2 bases and J 0 bases; nucleotides not matched to a gene: 4. This CDR3 has 15 residues. From germline, CDR1 is MNHEY and CDR2 SVGAGI. CDR3 sequence reads: CASSYGGSGSYEQYF. CDR3 nucleotides: TGTGCCAGCAGTTACGGCGGGAGTGGCTCCTACGAGCAGTACTTC.

This chain links TRBV29-1 with TRBJ2-1; 9 bases match TRBD1. Trimming at V came to 6 bases and at J to 9 bases, leaving 6 bases not matched to a gene. Germline V CDR1 and CDR2: SQVTM, ANQGSEA. The CDR3 runs 12 residues. The CDR3 sequence is CSVSGQGGEQFF. The DNA of the CDR3 is TGCAGCGTATCGGGACAGGGAGGTGAGCAGTTCTTC.

The chain has TRBV6-5 and TRBJ2-7; possibly TRBD1 for D (6 bases). The CDR3 length is 12 residues. V was cut by 5 bases and J by 5 bases, with 10 bases left in between. Germline V gene lookup returns CDR1 MNHEY and CDR2 SVGAGI. The CDR3 DNA sequence: TGTGCCAGCAGTAAAGGACAGAACGAGCAGTACTTC. Its translation is CASSKGQNEQYF.

This clone was seen once. The V call is TRBV29-1, the J call TRBJ2-2, with 12 positions matching TRBD2. The ends lost 4 bases at V and 0 bases at J; junction bases unmatched: 6. The CDR3 sequence is 17 residues long. CDR1 SQVTM and CDR2 ANQGSEA come from the germline V gene. The CDR3 DNA follows: TGCAGCGTTGGTGGCACTAGCGGGGGGACGAACACCGGGGAGCTGTTTTTT. Its protein product is CSVGGTSGGTNTGELFF.

The genes are TRBV2 and TRBJ2-7; the match to TRBD2 covers 9 bases. The V gene end was trimmed by 10 bases and the J gene end by 5 bases; junction bases not matched to a gene: 15. Germline values: CDR1 SNHLY, CDR2 FYNNEI. CDR3 length equals 15 residues. The CDR3 here is CATLPLAGDGNEQYF. The CDR3 DNA reads as TGTGCCACCCTGCCGTTAGCGGGAGATGGGAACGAGCAGTACTTC.

This chain uses TRBV28 with TRBJ2-7; D remains unclear. The V gene's germline CDR1 is MDHEN and CDR2 SYDVKM. V was shortened by 10 bases and J by 3 bases, with 16 bases between the two germline ends. The CDR3 loop spans 13 amino acids. The DNA for the CDR3 is TGTGCCATCCGTCCTCCTAGTAACTACGAGCAGTACTTC. This gives the protein CAIRPPSNYEQYF.

The chain couples TRBV14 to TRBJ2-1, with 13 bases identical to TRBD2. The CDR3 consists of 15 residues. The junction had 4 bases not matched to a gene; V was cut back by 1 base and J by 10 bases. Per germline, CDR1 SGHDN and CDR2 FVKESK. The CDR3 sequence is CASSQVLAGGPEQFF. CDR3 nucleotides: TGTGCCAGCAGCCAAGTACTAGCGGGAGGGCCCGAGCAGTTCTTC.

This clone has a single count. The chain is built from TRBV10-2 and TRBJ2-7, with TRBD1 identical over 9 bases. The J segment lost 4 bases and the V segment lost 3 bases, leaving 7 bases of the junction unmatched. Germline-derived CDR1 and CDR2 are WSHSY and SAAADI. The CDR3 spans 15 residues. The CDR3 loop reads CASSDPWTGVYEQYF. CDR3 in DNA: TGCGCCAGCAGTGACCCCTGGACAGGGGTTTACGAGCAGTACTTC.

This chain joins TRBV18 and TRBJ1-6; TRBD1 is a possible D gene (6 bases). V dropped 6 bases and J dropped 8 bases, with 11 bases sitting between them. Germline-derived CDR1 and CDR2 are KGHSH and LQKENI. CDR3 length: 13 residues. CDR3 in DNA: TGTGCCAGCTCGTCCAACAGGGATTCACCCCTCCACTTT. Protein sequence: CASSSNRDSPLHF.

The rearrangement links TRBV10-2 to TRBJ2-7; 9 nucleotides line up with TRBD2. V gave up 6 bases and J gave up 3 bases; unmatched junction bases: 3. Germline values: CDR1 WSHSY, CDR2 SAAADI. There are 13 residues in the CDR3. The CDR3 DNA sequence: TGCGCCAGCAGATTAGCGGGGGACTACGAGCAGTACTTC. Its protein is CASRLAGDYEQYF.

CDR3 bases: TGTGCCAGCAGAAAGCGGTTATTTGGCGGGGTCAGCACAGATACGCAGTATTTT. Translation: CASRKRLFGGVSTDTQYF. V gene TRBV27 combines with J gene TRBJ2-3; possible D gene TRBD2, 6 bases. Germline V CDR1 and CDR2: MNHEY, SMNVEV (reference sequence). Trimming pared 6 bases from V and 0 bases from J, leaving 22 bases between. This CDR3 comprises 18 residues.

J is TRBJ1-6 and V is TRBV4-1, with TRBD1 as a possible D gene (5 bases). With 1 base removed from V and 17 bases from J, the gap between germline ends came to 12 bases. Germline CDR1 MGHRA, CDR2 YSYEKL. This CDR3 comprises 12 residues. The DNA for the CDR3 is TGCGCCAGCAGCCAAGGGGGACTTCCCGTCCACTTT. It is translated as CASSQGGLPVHF.